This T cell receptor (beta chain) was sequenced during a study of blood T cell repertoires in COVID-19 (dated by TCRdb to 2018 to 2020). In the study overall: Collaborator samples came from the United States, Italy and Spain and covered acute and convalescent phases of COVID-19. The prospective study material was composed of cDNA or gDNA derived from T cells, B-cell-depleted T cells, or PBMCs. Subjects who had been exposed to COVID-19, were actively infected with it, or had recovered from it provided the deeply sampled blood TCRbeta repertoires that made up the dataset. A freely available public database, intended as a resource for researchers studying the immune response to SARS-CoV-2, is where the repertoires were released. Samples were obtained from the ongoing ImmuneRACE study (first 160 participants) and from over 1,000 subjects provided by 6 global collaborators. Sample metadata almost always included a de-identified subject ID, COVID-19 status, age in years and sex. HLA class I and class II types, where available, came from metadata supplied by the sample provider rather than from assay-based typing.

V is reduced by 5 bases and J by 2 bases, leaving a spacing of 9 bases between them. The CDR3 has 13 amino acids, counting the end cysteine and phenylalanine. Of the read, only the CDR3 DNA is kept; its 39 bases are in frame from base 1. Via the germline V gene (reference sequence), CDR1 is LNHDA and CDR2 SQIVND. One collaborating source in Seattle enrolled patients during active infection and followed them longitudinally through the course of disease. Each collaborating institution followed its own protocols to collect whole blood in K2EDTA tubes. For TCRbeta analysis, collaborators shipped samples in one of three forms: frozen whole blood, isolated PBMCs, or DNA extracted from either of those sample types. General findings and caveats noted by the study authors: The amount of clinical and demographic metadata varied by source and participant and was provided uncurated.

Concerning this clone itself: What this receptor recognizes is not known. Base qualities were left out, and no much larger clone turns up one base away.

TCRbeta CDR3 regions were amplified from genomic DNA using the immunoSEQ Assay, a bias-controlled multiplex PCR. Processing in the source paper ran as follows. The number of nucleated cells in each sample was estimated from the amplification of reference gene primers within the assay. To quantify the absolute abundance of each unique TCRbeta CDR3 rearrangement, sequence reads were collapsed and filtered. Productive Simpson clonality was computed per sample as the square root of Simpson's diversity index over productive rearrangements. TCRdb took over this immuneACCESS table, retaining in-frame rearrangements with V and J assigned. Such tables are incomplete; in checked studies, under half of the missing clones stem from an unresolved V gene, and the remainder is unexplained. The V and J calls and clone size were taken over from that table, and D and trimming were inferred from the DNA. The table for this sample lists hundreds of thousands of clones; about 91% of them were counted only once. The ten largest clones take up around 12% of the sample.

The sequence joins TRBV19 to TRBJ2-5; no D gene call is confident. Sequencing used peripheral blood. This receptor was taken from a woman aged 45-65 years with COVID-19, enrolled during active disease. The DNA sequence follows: TGTGCCAGTAGTCCCACTATACAAGAGACCCAGTACTTC. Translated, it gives CASSPTIQETQYF.